This T cell receptor beta chain was sequenced in a study of blood T cell repertoires in COVID-19 (dated by TCRdb to about 2020). Context from the whole study: Samples from collaborators originated in the United States, Italy and Spain and spanned both the acute and convalescent phases of COVID-19. Nearly every sample came with metadata listing a de-identified subject ID, COVID-19 status, age in years and sex. The material from the prospective study consisted of cDNA or gDNA derived from T cells, B-cell-depleted T cells, or PBMCs. The repertoires were released in a freely available public database meant as a resource for research on the immune response to SARS-CoV-2. The samples were drawn from two sources: the first 160 participants of the ongoing ImmuneRACE study, and over 950 subjects contributed by 6 global collaborators. HLA class I and class II types, where available, came from metadata supplied by the sample provider rather than from assay-based typing. The dataset comprised deeply sampled blood TCRbeta repertoires from subjects exposed to, actively infected with, or recovered from COVID-19. Points the paper makes about the study in general: Clinical and demographic metadata were provided uncurated, with the amount varying by source and participant.

As regards this clone: What this receptor recognizes is not known. Base qualities were left out, and no much larger clone turns up one base away.

Enrolling through a virtual design, the prospective study's participants ranged in age from roughly 18 to 90 years and lived across 24 United States geographic areas. In the prospective study, participants were assigned to cohorts based on the clinical history participants reported in a screening survey and a study questionnaire. Recovered participants in ImmuneRACE Cohort 3 were defined by two consecutive negative NP/OP PCR tests, clearance by a healthcare professional, or resolution of symptoms. In the prospective study, whole blood, serum and a nasopharyngeal or oropharyngeal swab were collected from each participant by mobile phlebotomists. Participants in the prospective study had the option to provide additional blood draws and questionnaires over an approximately two-month period. Before DNA extraction, prospective study blood samples were shipped either frozen or at room temperature. TCRbeta CDR3 regions were amplified from genomic DNA using the immunoSEQ Assay, a bias-controlled multiplex PCR. Per the original workflow: The number of nucleated cells in each sample was estimated from the amplification of reference gene primers within the assay. To quantify the absolute abundance of each unique TCRbeta CDR3 rearrangement, sequence reads were collapsed and filtered. For each sample, productive Simpson clonality was calculated as the square root of Simpson's diversity index over productive rearrangements. TCRdb took this table from immuneACCESS and kept in-frame rearrangements with V and J called. Such tables lack part of the clones; where checked against another copy, unresolved V genes explain under half of the gap, and the rest is unexplained. The V and J calls and clone size were taken over from that table, and D and trimming were inferred from the DNA. Here the sample has around 250,000 clones; 70% to 90% occur a single time. 1.5% to 2% of the sample rests with the top ten.

The germline V end is reduced by 7 bases and the J end by 10 bases; junction bases left unmatched: 7. CDR1 and CDR2 are read off the germline V gene as SQVTM and ANQGSEA. The CDR3, cysteine through phenylalanine, is 11 amino acids long. Only the CDR3 DNA is retained, 33 bases long and in frame from the first base. Recombination connected TRBV29-1 to TRBJ2-1; TRBD2 lines up with 7 middle nucleotides. This TCR derives from a woman aged 50 to 65 who had recovered from COVID-19. Specimen: PBMCs or T cells enriched from blood (not recorded which). DNA sequence: TGCAGCGAAGACACTAGCGCAGAGCAGTTCTTC. Its translation is CSEDTSAEQFF.